Listed here are 5 T cell receptor beta chains from one sample, sequenced in a study of kidney transplant recipient with SARS-CoV-2 infection. TCRdb reanalysed the reads using MiXCR and keeps one entry per CDR3 protein. The sample has under 250,000 distinct CDR3 sequences; around 28% are singletons. Sample: a blood sample, taken at baseline and on day 111 from a kidney transplant recipient. The receptor source for this set is a male patient aged 25-45 years who had COVID-19 and was a kidney transplant recipient. Some T cells may be the graft donor's.

This clonotype came up many times. This chain links TRBV7-9 with TRBJ2-5; D perhaps matches TRBD1 (6 bases). CDR3 length: 15 residues. Germline CDR1 SEHNR, CDR2 FQNEAQ (reference sequence). Trimming removed 5 bases at V and 5 bases at J, with 18 bases between. This CDR3 is CASSPSRGTAETQYF. CDR3 sequence (DNA): TGTGCCAGCAGCCCCTCTAGGGGGACCGCTGAGACCCAGTACTTC.

Comments on this clonotype: Possible read error: a much larger clone is one base away. The rearrangement uses TRBV8-2 and TRBJ1-2. TRBV8-2 is classified as a pseudogene. The CDR3 is 16 amino acids. Here the CDR3 reads CGSALLDSRKAYGYTF. The DNA of the CDR3 is TGTGGCAGTGCTCTGCTTGATAGCCGAAAGGCCTATGGCTACACCTTC.

Notes on this clonotype: A much larger clone is a single base away; this may be a read error. The V gene is TRBV7-9, the J gene TRBJ2-7; 9 nucleotides match TRBD2. The assigned J gene may be wrong: the sequence end matches TRBJ2-5 better. Germline CDR1 SEHNR, CDR2 FQNEAQ (reference sequence). The CDR3 spans 16 residues. The CDR3 DNA reads as TGTACCAGCAGCTTTTTAGCGGGGGCGGGAGAAGAGACCCAGTACTTC. Amino acid sequence: CTSSFLAGAGEETQYF.

This clonotype was recorded many times. This chain joins TRBV19 and TRBJ2-5; 10 bases agree with TRBD2. The DNA end is a closer match to TRBJ2-7, so the J assignment may be wrong. CDR1 is LNHDA, CDR2 SQIVND, per germline (reference sequence). This CDR3 is 15 amino acids long. The CDR3 coding sequence is TGTGCCAGTAGTATATCAGCGGGAGGGCCCTACGAGCAGTACTTC. Translation: CASSISAGGPYEQYF.

This clonotype was seen just once. Sequence at one end of the junction differs from germline and may be a read error. The J gene is TRBJ1-1, the V gene TRBV3-1; no reliable D call. CDR3 length: 17 amino acids. Germline CDR1 reads LGHDT; CDR2 reads YNNKEL (reference sequence). CDR3 sequence (DNA): TGTGCCGGCAGCGGTGCAAACCCCATTTCAATTCGCACTGAAGCTTTCTTT. Translated, it gives CAGSGANPISIRTEAFF. Using reference TRBV3-1 and TRBJ1-1 for the parts outside the CDR3, the full variable domain is DTAVSQTPKYLVTQMGNDKSIKCEQNLGHDTMYWYKQDSKKFLKIMFSYNNKELIINETVPNRFSPKSPDKAHLNLHINSLELGDSAVYFCAGSGANPISIRTEAFFGQGTRLTVV.